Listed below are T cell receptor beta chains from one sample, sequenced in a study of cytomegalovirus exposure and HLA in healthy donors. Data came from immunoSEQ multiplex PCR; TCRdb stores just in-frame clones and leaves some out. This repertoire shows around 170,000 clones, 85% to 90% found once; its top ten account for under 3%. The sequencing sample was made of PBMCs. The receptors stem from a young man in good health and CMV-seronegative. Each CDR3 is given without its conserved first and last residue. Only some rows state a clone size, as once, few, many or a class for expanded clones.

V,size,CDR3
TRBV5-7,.,ASSPQPEGGWKGYT
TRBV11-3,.,ASSDTGGIGETQY
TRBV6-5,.,ASSSTGGGDGYT
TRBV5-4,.,ASSLGQPYTGELF
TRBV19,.,ASSTALTRETQY
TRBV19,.,ASTPQRQGGFGYT
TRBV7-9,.,ASSLVGTDGYT
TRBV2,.,ASSEARLAGGQEQF
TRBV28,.,ASSLYQPQH
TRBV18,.,ASSPAGIAYEQY
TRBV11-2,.,ASTISVGRANVLT
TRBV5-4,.,ASSPWGLAGGQNTGELF
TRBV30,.,AWSVTLGPGNTIY
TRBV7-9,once,ASSLGGTGGSTEAF
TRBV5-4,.,ASSPGTSFYEQF
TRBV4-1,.,ASSQDDLNTGELF
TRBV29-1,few,SVDLFITSGGGAGELF
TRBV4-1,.,ASSQEAGPGTTYEQY
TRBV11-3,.,ASSPGGAGSQETQY
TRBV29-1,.,SIVLNTGVLNTEAF
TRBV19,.,ASKGQGARNYGYT
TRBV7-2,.,ASATRTVPRDGYT
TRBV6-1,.,ASSEWIGSEKLF
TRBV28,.,ASSSTHQTSGSWNEQF
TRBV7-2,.,ASSSPGGASKTGELF
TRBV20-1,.,SAPGGWGYT
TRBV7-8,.,ASSFPGSPSPDTQY
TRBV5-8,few,ASSPTGRANQPQH
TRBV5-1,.,ASSPTSQGSYEQY
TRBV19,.,ASADRAGNQPQH
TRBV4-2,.,ASSQERGRGLEGYT
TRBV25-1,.,ASSYRGDTEAF
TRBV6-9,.,ASSSGLQRQPQH
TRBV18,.,ASSPPGSGANVLT
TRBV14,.,ASSQYAGGYNEQF
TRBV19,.,ASSITPTRSYEQY
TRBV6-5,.,ASSFPGYGYT
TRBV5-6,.,ASSLGDQPQH
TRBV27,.,ASSPGQGDQPQH
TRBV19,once,ASTPTGNQPQH
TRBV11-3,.,ASSLPGLNNEQF
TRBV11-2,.,ASSWSGGATDTQY
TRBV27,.,ASSPGTGGYDTQY
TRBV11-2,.,ASEGQTPGTQY
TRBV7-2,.,ASRTTGEMNTEAF
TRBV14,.,ASSHLFLAGGPSRYQETQY